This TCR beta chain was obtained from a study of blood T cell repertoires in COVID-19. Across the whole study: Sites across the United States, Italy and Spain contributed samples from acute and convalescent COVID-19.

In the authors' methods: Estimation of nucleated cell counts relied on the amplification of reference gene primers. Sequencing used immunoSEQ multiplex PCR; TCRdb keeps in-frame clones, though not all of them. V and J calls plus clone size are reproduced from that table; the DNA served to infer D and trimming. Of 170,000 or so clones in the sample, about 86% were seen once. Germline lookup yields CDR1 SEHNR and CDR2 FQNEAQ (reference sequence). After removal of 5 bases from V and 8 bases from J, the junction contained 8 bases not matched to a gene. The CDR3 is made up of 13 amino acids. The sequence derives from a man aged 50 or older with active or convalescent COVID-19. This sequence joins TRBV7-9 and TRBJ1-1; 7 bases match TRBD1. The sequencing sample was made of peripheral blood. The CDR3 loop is CASSLGQNSEAFF. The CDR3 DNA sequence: TGTGCCAGCAGCCTGGGACAGAATTCGGAAGCTTTCTTT.